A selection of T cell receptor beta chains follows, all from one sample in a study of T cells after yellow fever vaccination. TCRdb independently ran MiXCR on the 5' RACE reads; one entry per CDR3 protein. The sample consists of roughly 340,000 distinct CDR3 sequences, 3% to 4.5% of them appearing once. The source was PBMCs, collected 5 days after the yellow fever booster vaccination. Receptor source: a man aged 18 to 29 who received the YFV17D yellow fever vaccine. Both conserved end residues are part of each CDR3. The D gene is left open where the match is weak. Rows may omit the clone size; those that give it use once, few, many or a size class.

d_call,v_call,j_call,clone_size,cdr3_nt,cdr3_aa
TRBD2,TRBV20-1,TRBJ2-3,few,TGCAGTGCTATGCGGACTAGCGGGGATACGCAGTATTTT,CSAMRTSGDTQYF
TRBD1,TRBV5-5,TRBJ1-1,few,TGTGCCAGCAGCCAGGACAGGCACTCTGAAGCTTTCTTT,CASSQDRHSEAFF
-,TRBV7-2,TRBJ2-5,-,TGTGCCAGCGGGGTTCCTAAAGAGACCCAGTACTTC,CASGVPKETQYF
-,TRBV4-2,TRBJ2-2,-,TGTGCCAGCAGCCAAGGCTCCTGGGAGCTGTTTTTT,CASSQGSWELFF
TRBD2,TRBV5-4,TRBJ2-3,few,TGTGCCAGCAGCCTAGGACTAGCGGGGGTTTCACCCACAGATACGCAGTATTTT,CASSLGLAGVSPTDTQYF
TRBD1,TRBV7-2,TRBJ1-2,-,TGTGCCAGCAGCCGCCCCCCGGGACAGGGTCATGGCTACACCTTC,CASSRPPGQGHGYTF
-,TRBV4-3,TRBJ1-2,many,TGCGCCAGCAGCCAAGTCGGGTCATCCTATGGCTACACCTTC,CASSQVGSSYGYTF
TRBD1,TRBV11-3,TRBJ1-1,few,TGTGCCAGCAGCTCACAGGACAGGGCCCCGCCTGAAGCTTTCTTT,CASSSQDRAPPEAFF
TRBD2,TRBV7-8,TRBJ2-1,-,TGTGCCAGCAGCAACGGACTAGCGGGCTACAATGAGCAGTTCTTC,CASSNGLAGYNEQFF
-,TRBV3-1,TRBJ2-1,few,TGTGCCAGCAGCCAAGATCTGGGCGGGGGCTCATACAATGAGCAGTTCTTC,CASSQDLGGGSYNEQFF
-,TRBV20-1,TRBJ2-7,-,TGCAGTGCGCCCGGTCACGACTACGAGCAGTACTTC,CSAPGHDYEQYF
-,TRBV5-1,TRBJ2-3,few,TGCGCCAGCAGCATAGGAACAGGCACGGCAGATACGCAGTATTTT,CASSIGTGTADTQYF
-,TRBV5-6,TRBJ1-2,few,TGTGCCAGCAGCTCCACAGGGAGGGAATATGGCTACACCTTC,CASSSTGREYGYTF
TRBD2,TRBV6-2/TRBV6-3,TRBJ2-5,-,TGTGCCAGCAGGAGATTTAGCGGGGTCCAAGAGACCCAGTACTTC,CASRRFSGVQETQYF
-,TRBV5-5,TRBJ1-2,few,TGTGCCAGCAGCCGGGGTGGTGGCTACACCTTC,CASSRGGGYTF
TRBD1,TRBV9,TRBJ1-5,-,TGTGCCAGCAGCGCGACAGGGGACAATCAGCCCCAGCATTTT,CASSATGDNQPQHF
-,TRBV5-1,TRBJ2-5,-,TGCGCCAGCAGCCTGACAGCTTTAAGACAAGAGACCCAGTACTTC,CASSLTALRQETQYF
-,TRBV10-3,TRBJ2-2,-,TGTGCCATCAGTGAGGATGGCCCGGCCACCGGGGAGCTGTTTTTT,CAISEDGPATGELFF
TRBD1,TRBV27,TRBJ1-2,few,TGTGCCAGCAGTCTACTATCCGGGACAGGGAGAGCTAACTATGGCTACACCTTC,CASSLLSGTGRANYGYTF
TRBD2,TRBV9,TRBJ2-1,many,TGTGCCAGCAGCGGAGGGACTAGCGGGGGGTCGACGTACAATGAGCAGTTCTTC,CASSGGTSGGSTYNEQFF
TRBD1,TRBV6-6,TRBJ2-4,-,TGTGCCAGCAATAAACAGGGGTCGGTGTTCGTAGCCAAAAACATTCAGTACTTC,CASNKQGSVFVAKNIQYF
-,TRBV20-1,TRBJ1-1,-,TGCAGTGCTAGAGAGGGGGTATCAACGAACACTGAAGCTTTCTTT,CSAREGVSTNTEAFF
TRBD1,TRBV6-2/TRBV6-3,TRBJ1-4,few,TGTGCCAGCAGTTACCGGACAGGATTTAATGAAAAACTGTTTTTT,CASSYRTGFNEKLFF
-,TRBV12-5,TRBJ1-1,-,TGTGCTAGTGGTTTCCCGGGACCGATGAACACTGAAGCTTTCTTT,CASGFPGPMNTEAFF
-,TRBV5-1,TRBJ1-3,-,TGCGCCAGCAGCTTGGGAGTTACCTCTGGAAACACCATATATTTT,CASSLGVTSGNTIYF
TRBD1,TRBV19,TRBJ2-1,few,TGTGCCAGTAGTACGGGACAGGGGCCCTATGAGCAGTTCTTC,CASSTGQGPYEQFF
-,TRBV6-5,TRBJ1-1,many,TGTGCCAGCAGTACACAAGTGGACACTGAAGCTTTCTTT,CASSTQVDTEAFF
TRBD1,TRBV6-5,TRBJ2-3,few,TGTGCCAGCAGTTACGACGGGACAGTCACAGATACGCAGTATTTT,CASSYDGTVTDTQYF
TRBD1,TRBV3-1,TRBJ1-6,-,TGTGCCAGCACCCGACTTCCGATACAGGGGCCCTCCTCACCCCTCCACTTT,CASTRLPIQGPSSPLHF
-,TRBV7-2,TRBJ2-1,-,TGTGCCAGCGGCCCGAGGGGCCTTATCGATGAGCAGTTCTTC,CASGPRGLIDEQFF
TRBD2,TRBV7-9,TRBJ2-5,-,TGTGCCAGCAGCTACACAGCGGGATTCGACGAGACCCAGTACTTC,CASSYTAGFDETQYF
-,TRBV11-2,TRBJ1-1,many,TGTGCCAGCAGACAAAACAGGGCAGAAGCTTTCTTT,CASRQNRAEAFF
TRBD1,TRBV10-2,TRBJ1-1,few,TGCGCCAGCAGTGAGTGGTCAGGGGGAATGAACACTGAAGCTTTCTTT,CASSEWSGGMNTEAFF
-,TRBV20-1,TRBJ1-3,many,TGCAGTGTTAGACGTGGGGCTGGAAACACCATATATTTT,CSVRRGAGNTIYF
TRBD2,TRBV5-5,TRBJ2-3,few,TGTGCCAGCAGCTTGGTAGCGGGGGGCCCCGAGGAGTATTTT,CASSLVAGGPEEYF
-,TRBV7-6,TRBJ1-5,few,TGTGCCAGCAGCTTCGGGGCTACCTCCAATAGCAATCAGCCCCAGCATTTT,CASSFGATSNSNQPQHF
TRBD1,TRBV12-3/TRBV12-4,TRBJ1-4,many,TGTGCCAGCAGAATCGGGACAGGGGGACGCGAAAAACTGTTTTTT,CASRIGTGGREKLFF
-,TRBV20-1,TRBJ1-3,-,TGCAGTGCTGAAAATCTCTCTGGAAACACCATATATTTT,CSAENLSGNTIYF
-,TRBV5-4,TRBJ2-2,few,TGTGCCAGCAGCTTAAACCCATCGGGGCCCTTCGGGGAGCTGTTTTTT,CASSLNPSGPFGELFF
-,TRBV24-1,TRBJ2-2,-,TGTGCCACCAGTGATTTTAATAGCGGCCACCCAAACACCGGGGAGCTGTTTTTT,CATSDFNSGHPNTGELFF
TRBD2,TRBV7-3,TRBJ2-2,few,TGTGCCAGCAGCTGGGGGGGATACACCGGGGAGCTGTTTTTT,CASSWGGYTGELFF
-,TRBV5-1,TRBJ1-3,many,TGCGCCAGCAGCTCTGGGGGTTTCTCTGGAAACACCATATATTTT,CASSSGGFSGNTIYF
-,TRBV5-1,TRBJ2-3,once,TGCGCCAGCAGTTTAATGCGACTGGGACAAAGCACAGATACGCAGTATTTT,CASSLMRLGQSTDTQYF
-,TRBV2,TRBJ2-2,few,TGTGCCAGCAGTGAAGCGCAACGCACCGGGGAGCTGTTTTTT,CASSEAQRTGELFF
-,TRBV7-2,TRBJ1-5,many,TGTGCCAGCAGCCCACCGAATCAGCCCCAGCATTTT,CASSPPNQPQHF
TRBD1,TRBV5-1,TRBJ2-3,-,TGCGCCAGCAGCCTAACAGGGGGCCGGGCAGATACGCAGTATTTT,CASSLTGGRADTQYF
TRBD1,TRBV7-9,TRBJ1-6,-,TGTGCCAGCAGCCTCACCCTGTTAAACAGGGGAGGAGCCTATAATTCACCCCTCCACTTT,CASSLTLLNRGGAYNSPLHF
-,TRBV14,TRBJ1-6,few,TGTGCCAGCAGCCAAGTTGACAGCTATTCACCCCTCCACTTT,CASSQVDSYSPLHF
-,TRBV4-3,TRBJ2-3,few,TGCGCCAGCAGCCAAGGGTACGCTGGAGCAGATACGCAGTATTTT,CASSQGYAGADTQYF
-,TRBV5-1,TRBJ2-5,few,TGCGCCAGCAGCAATTTAGCAGGGCCACAAGAGACCCAGTACTTC,CASSNLAGPQETQYF
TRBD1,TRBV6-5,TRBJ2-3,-,TGTGCCAGCAGTTACCAGGGACAGGGGGTAGCAGATACGCAGTATTTT,CASSYQGQGVADTQYF
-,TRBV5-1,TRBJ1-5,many,TGCGCCAGCAGCTTGGAACCCGATCAGCCCCAGCATTTT,CASSLEPDQPQHF
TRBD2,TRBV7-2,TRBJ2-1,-,TGTGCCAGCAGCTTAGTTAGTATAGCGGGGGGGCGTGAGCAGTTCTTC,CASSLVSIAGGREQFF